Detailed here is one T cell receptor (beta chain). Its antigen is not identified. Individual cDNA molecules received unique molecular identifiers in the library. Per the study methods: Sampled TCR counts reached a median of 95,638 per sample, with values ranging from 23,224 to 690,600. From the RACE reads, TCRdb called clonotypes with MiXCR, one entry per CDR3 protein. Here the V and J calls rest on TCRdb's processing, not on the authors' analysis. The sample shows 70,000 to 85,000 distinct CDR3 sequences, around 8.7% of them seen only once. These data are taken from a study of human T cells and chemical hapten exposure. For the study at large: TCR yields per sample varied mostly from small pooled library volume differences. Study findings and constraints: TCRs exceeding a frequency of 1 in 1000 stayed unchanged under DPC sensitization.

Time point reported: healthy volunteer bleed at 6 weeks. The authors' total RNA extraction used unfractionated whole blood. With V trimmed by 5 bases and J by 5 bases, 7 bases remained unmatched. CDR1 is SEHNR and CDR2 is FQNEAQ in the germline V gene (reference sequence). This CDR3 comprises 15 residues. This sequence originates from a male donor in good health. Some clones in this sample may be carry-over from other donors' samples. The chain carries TRBV7-9 and TRBJ1-4, with 8 bases that match TRBD1. The sequenced sample was whole blood. The CDR3 sequence: CASSRRTGKNEKLFF. The CDR3 DNA is TGTGCCAGCAGCCGCCGGACAGGGAAAAATGAAAAACTGTTTTTT.